This T cell receptor beta chain was identified in a study of response to subunit inactivated influenza vaccine. TCRdb recomputed calls from the RT-PCR reads with MiXCR, one row per CDR3 protein. The table lists approximately 490,000 distinct CDR3 sequences, around 7.7% of them singletons. Whole-study results and caveats: It was the authors' suggestion that each seasonal influenza vaccination recruits few new T cells.

The germline V gene encodes CDR1 WSHSY and CDR2 SAAADI. V gave up 3 bases and J gave up 7 bases, with 19 bases separating them. This CDR3 spans 16 amino acids. This clonotype has more than one count but fewer than ten. Its antigen is unknown. The receptor comes from a man aged 45 to 75 who received an inactivated influenza vaccine. The sample was PBMCs from blood, taken less than 30 months after vaccination. The chain couples TRBV10-2 to TRBJ1-5, with unresolved D. The CDR3 DNA reads TGCGCCAGCAGTGATATTAAGGGCGGAGAAAGGCAGCCCCAGCATTTT. This encodes CASSDIKGGERQPQHF.